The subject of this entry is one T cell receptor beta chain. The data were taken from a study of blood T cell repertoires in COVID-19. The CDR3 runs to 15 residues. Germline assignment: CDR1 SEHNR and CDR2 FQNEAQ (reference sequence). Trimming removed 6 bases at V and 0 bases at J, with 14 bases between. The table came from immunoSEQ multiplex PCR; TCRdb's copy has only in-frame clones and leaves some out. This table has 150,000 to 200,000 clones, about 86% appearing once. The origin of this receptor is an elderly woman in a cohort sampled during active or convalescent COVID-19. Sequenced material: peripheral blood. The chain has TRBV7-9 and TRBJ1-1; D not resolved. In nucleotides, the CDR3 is TGTGCCAGCAGGGGTAGAAGCGCCCTGAACACTGAAGCTTTCTTT. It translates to CASRGRSALNTEAFF.